This TCR beta chain was recorded in a study of blood T cell repertoires in COVID-19. Turning to the study itself: The United States, Italy and Spain provided the acute and convalescent COVID-19 samples.

In Cohort 3, a recovered donor had either two negative PCRs, clearance, or symptom resolution. With 4 bases clipped from V and 7 bases from J, the junction kept 9 bases outside the gene matches. Looked up from germline, CDR1 is SGHNT and CDR2 is YYREEE (reference sequence). The CDR3 extends over 15 amino acids. The authors' processing: How many nucleated cells were present was estimated from reference gene primer amplification. Measured with immunoSEQ multiplex PCR; TCRdb has only the in-frame clones, and not every one. Clone size and V and J calls were adopted from that table, with D and trimming inferred from the DNA. The table shows fewer than 400,000 clones, with about 90% occurring only once.

Sequencing was carried out using PBMCs or T cells enriched from blood (not recorded which). The chain employs TRBV5-4 and TRBJ1-4, with TRBD1 matching 8 bases. The receptor was isolated from a young man who had recovered from COVID-19. In nucleotides, the CDR3 is TGTGCCAGCAGCGCCCTTGAGACAGGGGCTGAAAAACTGTTTTTT. Protein: CASSALETGAEKLFF. Complete variable domain (other parts from reference TRBV5-4 and TRBJ1-4): ETGVTQSPTHLIKTRGQQVTLRCSSQSGHNTVSWYQQALGQGPQFIFQYYREEENGRGNFPPRFSGLQFPNYSSELNVNALELDDSALYLCASSALETGAEKLFFGSGTQLSVL.